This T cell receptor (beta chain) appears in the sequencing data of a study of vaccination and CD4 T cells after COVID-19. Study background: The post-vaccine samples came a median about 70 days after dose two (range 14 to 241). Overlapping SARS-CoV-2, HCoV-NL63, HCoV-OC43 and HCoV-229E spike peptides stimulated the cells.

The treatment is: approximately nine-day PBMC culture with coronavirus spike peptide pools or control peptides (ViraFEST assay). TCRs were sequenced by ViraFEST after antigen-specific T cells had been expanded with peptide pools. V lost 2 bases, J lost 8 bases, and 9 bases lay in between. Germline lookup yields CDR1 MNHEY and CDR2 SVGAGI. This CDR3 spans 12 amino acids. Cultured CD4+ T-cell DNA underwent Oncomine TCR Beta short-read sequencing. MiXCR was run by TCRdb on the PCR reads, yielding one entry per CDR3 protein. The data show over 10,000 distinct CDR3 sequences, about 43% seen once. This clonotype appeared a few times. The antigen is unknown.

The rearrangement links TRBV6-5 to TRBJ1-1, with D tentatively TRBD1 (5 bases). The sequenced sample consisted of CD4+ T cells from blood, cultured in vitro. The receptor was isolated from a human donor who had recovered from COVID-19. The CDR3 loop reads CASSYTGGEAFF. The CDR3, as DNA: TGTGCCAGCAGTTACACGGGGGGGGAAGCTTTCTTT.